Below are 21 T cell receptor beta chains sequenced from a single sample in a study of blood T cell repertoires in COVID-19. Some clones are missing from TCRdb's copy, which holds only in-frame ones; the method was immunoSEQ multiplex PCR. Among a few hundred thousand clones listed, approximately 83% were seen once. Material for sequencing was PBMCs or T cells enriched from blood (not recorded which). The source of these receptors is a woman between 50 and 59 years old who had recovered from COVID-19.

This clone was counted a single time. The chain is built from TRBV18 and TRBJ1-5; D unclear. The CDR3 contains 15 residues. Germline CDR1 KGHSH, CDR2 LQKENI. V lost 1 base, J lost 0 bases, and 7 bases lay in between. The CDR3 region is CASSPQQSSNQPQHF. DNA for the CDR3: TGTGCCAGCTCACCACAACAAAGTAGCAATCAGCCCCAGCATTTT. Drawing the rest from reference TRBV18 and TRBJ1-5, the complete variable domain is NAGVMQNPRHLVRRRGQEARLRCSPMKGHSHVYWYRQLPEEGLKFMVYLQKENIIDESGMPKERFSAEFPKEGPSILRIQQVVRGDSAAYFCASSPQQSSNQPQHFGDGTRLSIL.

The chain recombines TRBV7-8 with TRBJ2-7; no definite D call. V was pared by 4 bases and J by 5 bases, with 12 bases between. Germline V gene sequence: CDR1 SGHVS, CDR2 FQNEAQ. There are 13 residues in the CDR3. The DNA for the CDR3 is TGTGCCAGCAGCTCCCCACTCCGGGACGAGCAGTACTTC. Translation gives CASSSPLRDEQYF.

CDR3 nucleotide sequence: TGTGCCAGCAGCTTGGTGGCCAGCTCCTATAATTCACCCCTCCACTTT. Its protein is CASSLVASSYNSPLHF. The rearrangement links TRBV5-6 to TRBJ1-6; D call uncertain. This CDR3 contains 16 residues. In germline, CDR1 is SGHDT, CDR2 YYEEEE. Trimming took off 0 bases at V and 0 bases at J, with 7 bases between the two ends.

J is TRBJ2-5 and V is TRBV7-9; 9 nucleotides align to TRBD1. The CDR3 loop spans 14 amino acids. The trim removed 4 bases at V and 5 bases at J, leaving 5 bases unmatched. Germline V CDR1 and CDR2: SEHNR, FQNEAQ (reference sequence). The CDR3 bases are TGTGCCAGCAGCTCGGACAGGGGAAGGGAGACCCAGTACTTC. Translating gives CASSSDRGRETQYF.

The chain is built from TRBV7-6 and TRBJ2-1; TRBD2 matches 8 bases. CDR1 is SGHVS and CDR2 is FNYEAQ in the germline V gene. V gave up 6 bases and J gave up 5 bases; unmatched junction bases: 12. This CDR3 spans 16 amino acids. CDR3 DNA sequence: TGTGCCAGCAGTCCCTGGGATAGCGGGACGAACAATGAGCAGTTCTTC. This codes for CASSPWDSGTNNEQFF.

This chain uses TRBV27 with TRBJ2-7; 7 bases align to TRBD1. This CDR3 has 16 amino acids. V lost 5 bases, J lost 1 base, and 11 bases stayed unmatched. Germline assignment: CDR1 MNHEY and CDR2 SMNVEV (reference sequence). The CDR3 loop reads CASSIWVQGKSYEQYF. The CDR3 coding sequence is TGTGCCAGCAGTATTTGGGTACAGGGGAAATCCTACGAGCAGTACTTC.

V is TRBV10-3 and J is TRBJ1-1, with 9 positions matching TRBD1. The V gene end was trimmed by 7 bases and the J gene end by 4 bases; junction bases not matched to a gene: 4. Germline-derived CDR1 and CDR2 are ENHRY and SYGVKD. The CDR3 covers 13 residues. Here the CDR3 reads CAIKDRGSTEAFF. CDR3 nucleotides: TGTGCCATCAAGGACAGGGGTTCCACTGAAGCTTTCTTT.

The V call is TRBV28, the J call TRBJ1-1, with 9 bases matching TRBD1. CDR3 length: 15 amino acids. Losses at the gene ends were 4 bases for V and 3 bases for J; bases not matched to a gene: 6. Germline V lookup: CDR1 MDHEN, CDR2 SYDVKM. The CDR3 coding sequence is TGTGCCAGCAGTTCAACAGGGGGCGCATACACTGAAGCTTTCTTT. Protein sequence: CASSSTGGAYTEAFF.

The CDR3: CASSQSTGNGYTF. As DNA, the CDR3 is TGTGCCAGCAGCCAATCCACAGGGAATGGCTACACCTTC. The chain combines TRBV3-1 (or the pseudogene TRBV3-2) with TRBJ1-2, with D possibly matching TRBD1 (6 bases). The V gene lost 2 bases and the J gene lost 6 bases, with 10 bases spanning the gap. Per germline, CDR1 LGHDT and CDR2 YNNKEL (reference sequence). This CDR3 is 13 amino acids long.

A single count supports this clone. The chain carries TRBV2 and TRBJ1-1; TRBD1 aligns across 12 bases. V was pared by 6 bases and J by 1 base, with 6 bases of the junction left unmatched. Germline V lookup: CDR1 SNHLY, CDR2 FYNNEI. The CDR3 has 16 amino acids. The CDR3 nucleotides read TGTGCCAGCAGGGTAGGGACAGGGGGCGCGAACACTGAAGCTTTCTTT. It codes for CASRVGTGGANTEAFF. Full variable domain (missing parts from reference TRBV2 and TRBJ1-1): EPEVTQTPSHQVTQMGQEVILRCVPISNHLYFYWYRQILGQKVEFLVSFYNNEISEKSEIFDDQFSVERPDGSNFTLKIRSTKLEDSAMYFCASRVGTGGANTEAFFGQGTRLTVV.

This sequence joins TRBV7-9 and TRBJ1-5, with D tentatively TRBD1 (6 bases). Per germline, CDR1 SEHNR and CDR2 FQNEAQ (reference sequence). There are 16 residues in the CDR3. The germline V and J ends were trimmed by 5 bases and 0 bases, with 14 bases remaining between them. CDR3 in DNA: TGTGCCAGCAGCAAGTGGACAGATTATAGCAATCAGCCCCAGCATTTT. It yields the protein CASSKWTDYSNQPQHF.

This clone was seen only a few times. The CDR3 reads CASSELNRNYGYTF. CDR3 bases: TGTGCCAGCAGTGAATTGAACAGGAACTATGGCTACACCTTC. The V gene is TRBV25-1, the J gene TRBJ1-2; D possibly corresponds to TRBD1 (5 bases). The length of the CDR3 is 14 residues. The germline V and J ends were trimmed by 1 base and 2 bases, with 8 bases remaining between them. Germline-derived CDR1 and CDR2 are MGHDK and SYGVNS.

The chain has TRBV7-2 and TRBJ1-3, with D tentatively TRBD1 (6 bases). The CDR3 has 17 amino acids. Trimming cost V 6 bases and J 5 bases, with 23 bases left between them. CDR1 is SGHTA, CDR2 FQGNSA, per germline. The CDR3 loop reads CASSLISMIGQRNTIYF. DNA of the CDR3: TGTGCCAGCAGTTTAATCTCGATGATCGGACAGCGAAACACCATATATTTT.

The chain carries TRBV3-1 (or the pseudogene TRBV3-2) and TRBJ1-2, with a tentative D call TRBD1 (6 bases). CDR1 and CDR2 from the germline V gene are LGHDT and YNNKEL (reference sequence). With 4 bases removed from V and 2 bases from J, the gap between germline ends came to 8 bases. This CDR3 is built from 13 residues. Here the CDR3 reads CASSLGQNYGYTF. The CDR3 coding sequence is TGTGCCAGCAGCCTAGGACAGAACTATGGCTACACCTTC.

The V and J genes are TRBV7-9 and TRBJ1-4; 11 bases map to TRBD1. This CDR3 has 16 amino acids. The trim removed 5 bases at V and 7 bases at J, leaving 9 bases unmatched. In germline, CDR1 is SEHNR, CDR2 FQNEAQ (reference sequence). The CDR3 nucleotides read TGTGCCAGCAGCGGAGGGACAGGGGGTAGAGTTGAAAAACTGTTTTTT. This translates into CASSGGTGGRVEKLFF.

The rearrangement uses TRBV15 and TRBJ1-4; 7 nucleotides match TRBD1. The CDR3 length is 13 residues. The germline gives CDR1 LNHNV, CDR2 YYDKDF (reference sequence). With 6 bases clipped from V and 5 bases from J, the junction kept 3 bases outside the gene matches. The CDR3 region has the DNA TGTGCCACCAGGCCGGGACAGAATGAAAAACTGTTTTTT. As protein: CATRPGQNEKLFF.

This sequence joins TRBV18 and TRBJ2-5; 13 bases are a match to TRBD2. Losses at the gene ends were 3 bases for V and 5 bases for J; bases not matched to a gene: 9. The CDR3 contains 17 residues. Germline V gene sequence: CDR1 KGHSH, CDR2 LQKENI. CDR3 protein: CASSPGTSGMFTETQYF. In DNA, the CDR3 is TGTGCCAGCTCACCCGGGACTAGCGGGATGTTTACGGAGACCCAGTACTTC.

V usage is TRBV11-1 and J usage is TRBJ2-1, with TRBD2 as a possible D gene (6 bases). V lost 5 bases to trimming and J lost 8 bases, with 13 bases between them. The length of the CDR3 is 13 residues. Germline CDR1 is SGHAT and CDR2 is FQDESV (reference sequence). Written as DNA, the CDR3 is TGTGCCAGCAGCGGGGGGAATCGGGATGAGCAGTTCTTC. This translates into CASSGGNRDEQFF. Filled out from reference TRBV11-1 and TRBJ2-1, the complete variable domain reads EAEVAQSPRYKITEKSQAVAFWCDPISGHATLYWYRQILGQGPELLVQFQDESVVDDSQLPKDRFSAERLKGVDSTLKIQPAELGDSAMYLCASSGGNRDEQFFGPGTRLTVL.

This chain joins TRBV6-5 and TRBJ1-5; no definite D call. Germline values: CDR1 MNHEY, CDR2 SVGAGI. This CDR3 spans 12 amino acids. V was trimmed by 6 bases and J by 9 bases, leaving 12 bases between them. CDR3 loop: CASSPSAGPQHF. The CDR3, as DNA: TGTGCCAGCAGCCCCTCTGCGGGGCCCCAGCATTTT.

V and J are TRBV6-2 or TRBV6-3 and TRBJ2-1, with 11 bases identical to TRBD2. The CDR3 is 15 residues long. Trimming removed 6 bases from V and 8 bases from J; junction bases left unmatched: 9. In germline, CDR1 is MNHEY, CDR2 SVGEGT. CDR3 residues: CASSSSGRPDYEQFF. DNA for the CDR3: TGTGCCAGCAGCTCTAGCGGGAGGCCCGACTATGAGCAGTTCTTC.

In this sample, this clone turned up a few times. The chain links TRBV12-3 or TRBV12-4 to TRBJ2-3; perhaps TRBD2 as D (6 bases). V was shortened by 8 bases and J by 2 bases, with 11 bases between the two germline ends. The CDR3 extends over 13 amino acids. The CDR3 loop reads CASGGTYTDTQYF. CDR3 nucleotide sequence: TGTGCCAGCGGCGGGACTTACACAGATACGCAGTATTTT.